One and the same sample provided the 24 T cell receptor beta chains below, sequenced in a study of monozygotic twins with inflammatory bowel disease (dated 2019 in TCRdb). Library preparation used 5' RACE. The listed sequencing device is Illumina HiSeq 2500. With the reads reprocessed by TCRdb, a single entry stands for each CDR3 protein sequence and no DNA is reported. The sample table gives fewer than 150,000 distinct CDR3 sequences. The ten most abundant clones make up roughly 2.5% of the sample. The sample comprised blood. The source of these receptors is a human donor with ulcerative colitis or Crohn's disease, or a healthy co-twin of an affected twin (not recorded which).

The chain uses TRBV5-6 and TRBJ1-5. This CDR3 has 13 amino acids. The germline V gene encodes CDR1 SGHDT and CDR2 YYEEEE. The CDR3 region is CASSLNFNQPQHF.

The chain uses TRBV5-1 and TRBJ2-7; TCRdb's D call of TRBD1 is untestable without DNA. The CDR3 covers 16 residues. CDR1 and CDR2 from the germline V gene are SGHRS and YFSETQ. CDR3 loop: CASSPTLRDRGGEQYF.

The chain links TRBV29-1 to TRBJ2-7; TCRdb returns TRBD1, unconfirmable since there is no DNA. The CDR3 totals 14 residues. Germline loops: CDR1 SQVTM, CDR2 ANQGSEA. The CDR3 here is CSAIPGQHSYEQYF.

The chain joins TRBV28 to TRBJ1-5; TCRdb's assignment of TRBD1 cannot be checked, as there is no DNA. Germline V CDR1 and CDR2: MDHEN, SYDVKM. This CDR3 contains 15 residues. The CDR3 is CASSLGGAPVQPQHF.

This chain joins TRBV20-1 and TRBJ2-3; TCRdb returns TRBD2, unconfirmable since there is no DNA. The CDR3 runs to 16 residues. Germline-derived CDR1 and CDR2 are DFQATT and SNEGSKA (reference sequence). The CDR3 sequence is CRPGLAGGGATDTQYF.

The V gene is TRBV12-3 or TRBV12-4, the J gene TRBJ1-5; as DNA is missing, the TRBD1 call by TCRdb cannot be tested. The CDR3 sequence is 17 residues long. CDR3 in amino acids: CASSFYRVRGLPQPQHF.

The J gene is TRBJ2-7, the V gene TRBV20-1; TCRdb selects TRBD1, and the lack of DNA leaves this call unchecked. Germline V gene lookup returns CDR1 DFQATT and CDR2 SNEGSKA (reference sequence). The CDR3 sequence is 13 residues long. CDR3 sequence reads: CSASLDRGHEQYF.

CDR3 loop: CAISVSFNEKLFF. The rearrangement uses TRBV10-3 and TRBJ1-4. CDR1 and CDR2 (germline): ENHRY, SYGVKD. There are 13 residues in the CDR3.

Here the CDR3 reads CASSGGTGYPYEQYF. V gene TRBV9 combines with J gene TRBJ2-7; TCRdb proposes TRBD1, but this gene call is untestable without DNA. Germline lookup yields CDR1 SGDLS and CDR2 YYNGEE. There are 15 residues in the CDR3. The full variable domain, with the rest looked up from reference TRBV9 and TRBJ2-7, is DSGVTQTPKHLITATGQRVTLRCSPRSGDLSVYWYQQSLDQGLQFLIQYYNGEERAKGNILERFSAQQFPDLHSELNLSSLELGDSALYFCASSGGTGYPYEQYFGPGTRLTVT.

This CDR3 is CATSVRQPYSNQPQHF. The chain combines TRBV24-1 with TRBJ1-5; TCRdb's assignment of TRBD1 cannot be checked, as there is no DNA. Germline V gene sequence: CDR1 KGHDR, CDR2 SFDVKD. The CDR3 extends over 16 amino acids.

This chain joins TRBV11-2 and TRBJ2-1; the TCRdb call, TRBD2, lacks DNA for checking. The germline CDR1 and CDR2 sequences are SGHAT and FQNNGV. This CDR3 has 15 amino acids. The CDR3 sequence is CASSHLARGAPEQFF.

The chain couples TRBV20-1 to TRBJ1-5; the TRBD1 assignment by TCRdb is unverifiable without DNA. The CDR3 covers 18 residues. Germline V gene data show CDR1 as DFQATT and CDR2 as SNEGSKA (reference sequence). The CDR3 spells CSARDSSLGTGGNQPQHF.

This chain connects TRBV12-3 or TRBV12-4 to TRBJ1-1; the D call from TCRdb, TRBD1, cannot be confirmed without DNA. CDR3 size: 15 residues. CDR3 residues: CASSFVPGGRSEAFF.

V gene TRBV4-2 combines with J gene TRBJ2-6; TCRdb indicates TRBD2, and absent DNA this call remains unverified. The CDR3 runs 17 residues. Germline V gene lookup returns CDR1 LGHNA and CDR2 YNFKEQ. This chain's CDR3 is CASSQDAAGPGANVLTF.

CDR3 loop: CASSLGPGGGNEQFF. The genes are TRBV7-2 and TRBJ2-1; TCRdb reports TRBD2, a call that lacks DNA to check it against. Germline loops: CDR1 SGHTA, CDR2 FQGNSA. This CDR3 contains 15 residues.

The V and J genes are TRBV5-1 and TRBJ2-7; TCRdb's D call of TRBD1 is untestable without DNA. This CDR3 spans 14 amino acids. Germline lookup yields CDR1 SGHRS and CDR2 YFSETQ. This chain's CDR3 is CASSLTGGTYEQYF.

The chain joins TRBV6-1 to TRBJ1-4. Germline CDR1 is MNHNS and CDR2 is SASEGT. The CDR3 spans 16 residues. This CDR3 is CASSRLFRDSREKLFF.

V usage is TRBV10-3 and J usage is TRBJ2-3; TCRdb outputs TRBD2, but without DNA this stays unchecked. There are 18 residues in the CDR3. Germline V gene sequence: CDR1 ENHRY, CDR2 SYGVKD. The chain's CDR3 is CAISESMLSGGATDTQYF.

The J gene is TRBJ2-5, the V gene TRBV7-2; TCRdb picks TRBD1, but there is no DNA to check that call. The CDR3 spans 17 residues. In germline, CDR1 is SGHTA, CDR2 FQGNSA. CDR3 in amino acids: CASSLGRGSSMQETQYF.

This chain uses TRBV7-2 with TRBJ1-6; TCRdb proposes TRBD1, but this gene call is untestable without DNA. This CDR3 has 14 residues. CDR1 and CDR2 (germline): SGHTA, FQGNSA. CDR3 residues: CASSLTGGDSPLHF.

The CDR3 protein is CASSLESRGGDTQYF. The genes are TRBV5-1 and TRBJ2-3; TCRdb returns TRBD2, unconfirmable since there is no DNA. The CDR3 sequence is 15 residues long. Germline assignment: CDR1 SGHRS and CDR2 YFSETQ.

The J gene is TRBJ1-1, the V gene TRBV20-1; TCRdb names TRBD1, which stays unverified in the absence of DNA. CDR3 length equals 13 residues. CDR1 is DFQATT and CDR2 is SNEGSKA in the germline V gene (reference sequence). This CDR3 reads CSAKTGVGTEAFF.

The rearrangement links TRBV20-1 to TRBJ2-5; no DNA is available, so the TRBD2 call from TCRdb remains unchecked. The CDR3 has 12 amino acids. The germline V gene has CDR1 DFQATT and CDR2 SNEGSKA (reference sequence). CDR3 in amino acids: CSAREGPLTQYF.

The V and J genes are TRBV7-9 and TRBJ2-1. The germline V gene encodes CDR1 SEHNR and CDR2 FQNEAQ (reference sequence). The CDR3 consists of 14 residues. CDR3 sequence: CASSFRSSYNEQFF.